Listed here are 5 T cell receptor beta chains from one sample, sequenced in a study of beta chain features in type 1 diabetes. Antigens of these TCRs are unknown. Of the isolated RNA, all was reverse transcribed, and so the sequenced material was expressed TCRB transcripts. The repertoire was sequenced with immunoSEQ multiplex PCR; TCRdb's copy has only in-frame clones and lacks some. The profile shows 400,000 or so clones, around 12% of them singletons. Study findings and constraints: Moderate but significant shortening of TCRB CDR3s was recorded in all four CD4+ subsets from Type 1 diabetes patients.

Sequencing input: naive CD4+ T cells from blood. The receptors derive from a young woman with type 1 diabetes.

The CDR3 here is CASSRGQEPTYEQYF. The CDR3 nucleotides are TGTGCCAGCAGCCGCGGACAGGAACCTACCTACGAGCAGTACTTC. This chain links TRBV6-5 with TRBJ2-7; the match to TRBD1 covers 7 bases. The CDR3 is made up of 15 amino acids. V shed 6 bases and J 2 bases; nucleotides not matched to a gene: 10. Germline lookup yields CDR1 MNHEY and CDR2 SVGAGI.

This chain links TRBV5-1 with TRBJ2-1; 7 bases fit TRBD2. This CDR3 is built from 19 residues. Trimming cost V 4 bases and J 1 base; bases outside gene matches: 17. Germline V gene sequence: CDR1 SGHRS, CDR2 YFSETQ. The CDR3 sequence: CASSAAGHGLVLSYNEQFF. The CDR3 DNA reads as TGCGCCAGCAGCGCCGCCGGGCACGGACTAGTACTGTCCTACAATGAGCAGTTCTTC.

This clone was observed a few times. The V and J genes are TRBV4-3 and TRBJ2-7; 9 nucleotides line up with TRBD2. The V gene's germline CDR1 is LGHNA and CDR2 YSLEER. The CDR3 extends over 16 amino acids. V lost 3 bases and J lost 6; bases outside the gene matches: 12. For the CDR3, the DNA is TGCGCCAGCAGCCAGGGAGCGGCTAGCGGGAACTTCGAGCAGTACTTC. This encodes CASSQGAASGNFEQYF.

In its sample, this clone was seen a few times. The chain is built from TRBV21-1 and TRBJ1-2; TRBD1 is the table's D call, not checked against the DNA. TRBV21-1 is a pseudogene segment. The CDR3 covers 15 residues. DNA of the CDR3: TGTGCCAGCAGCAAAGGGGCCAGGGCTTACTATGGCTACACCTTC. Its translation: CASSKGARAYYGYTF.

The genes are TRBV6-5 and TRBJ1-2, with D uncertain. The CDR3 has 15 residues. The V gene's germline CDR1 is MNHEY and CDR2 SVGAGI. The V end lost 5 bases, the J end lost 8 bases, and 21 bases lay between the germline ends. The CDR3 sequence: CASSPGLPRIGGYTF. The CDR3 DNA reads TGTGCCAGCAGTCCCGGACTGCCGAGAATCGGCGGCTACACCTTC.